These 29 T cell receptor beta chains originate from one sample sequenced in a study of CD8 T cells in Susac syndrome. Reverse transcription of roughly 0.45 to 1 ug RNA was performed with random hexamers. TCRdb re-analysed the immunoSEQ multiplex PCR reads in MiXCR, keeping a single row per CDR3 protein. There are about 120,000 distinct CDR3 sequences in the sample; around 94% occur only once, and 0.25% to 0.3% lies in the top ten. The sequenced sample was CD8+ T cells from PBMCs. These receptors originate from a human donor with Susac syndrome.

The CDR3 bases are TGTGCCAGTAGTATGGAGGGGTGGACTGAAGCTTTCTTT. Amino acid sequence: CASSMEGWTEAFF. This chain joins TRBV19 and TRBJ1-1; TRBD1 is a possible D gene (5 bases). The V end lost 3 bases, the J end lost 5 bases, and 10 bases lay between the germline ends. Germline CDR1 is LNHDA and CDR2 is SQIVND (reference sequence). The CDR3 extends over 13 amino acids.

V usage is TRBV11-2 and J usage is TRBJ1-2; D unresolved. CDR3 length: 14 amino acids. Germline V gene sequence: CDR1 SGHAT, CDR2 FQNNGV. Trimming left V 3 bases short and J 5 bases short, with 13 bases between. CDR3 coding DNA: TGTGCCAGCAGCTTGGGCCGCGGACTTTATGGCTACACCTTC. Its translation is CASSLGRGLYGYTF.

The rearrangement uses TRBV25-1 and TRBJ2-5; tentative D call: TRBD2 (5 bases). The ends were cut back, 6 bases at V and 6 bases at J, with 11 bases in the middle. The CDR3 loop spans 12 amino acids. The germline CDR1 and CDR2 sequences are MGHDK and SYGVNS. CDR3 nucleotides: TGTGCCAGCAGCGGGGAGAACCAGACCCAGTACTTC. It specifies CASSGENQTQYF. The full variable domain, its missing parts supplied by reference TRBV25-1 and TRBJ2-5, is EADIYQTPRYLVIGTGKKITLECSQTMGHDKMYWYQQDPGMELHLIHYSYGVNSTEKGDLSSESTVSRIRTEHFPLTLESARPSHTSQYLCASSGENQTQYFGPGTRLLVL.

A note on this clonotype: Sequence at one end of the junction differs from germline and may be a read error. The chain employs TRBV7-7 and TRBJ2-7; unclear D gene. This CDR3 is built from 16 residues. CDR1 SSHAT and CDR2 FNYEAQ come from the germline V gene (reference sequence). The CDR3 coding sequence is TGTGCTAGCAGCTTAGGTAGTCCTGATTACTCCTACGAGCAGTACTTC. Translating it yields CASSLGSPDYSYEQYF.

This clonotype has a single count. The V and J genes are TRBV27 and TRBJ1-2; D is perhaps TRBD1 (6 bases). The V end lost 6 bases, the J end lost 8 bases, and 13 bases lay between the germline ends. CDR3 length equals 12 residues. Per germline, CDR1 MNHEY and CDR2 SMNVEV (reference sequence). This CDR3 reads CASSLLDRGYTF. The CDR3, as DNA: TGTGCCAGCAGCCTACTTGACAGGGGCTACACCTTC.

The V call is TRBV5-6, the J call TRBJ2-7; D ambiguous. This CDR3 is built from 13 residues. The V gene lost 2 bases and the J gene lost 0 bases, with 6 bases spanning the gap. Germline values: CDR1 SGHDT, CDR2 YYEEEE. The CDR3 DNA follows: TGTGCCAGCAGCTTCCCGAGCTCCTACGAGCAGTACTTC. Translation: CASSFPSSYEQYF.

V and J are TRBV7-2 and TRBJ2-7, with 13 bases matching TRBD2. The CDR3 is 15 residues long. Germline V CDR1 and CDR2: SGHTA, FQGNSA. The ends lost 5 bases at V and 5 bases at J; junction bases unmatched: 6. CDR3 sequence: CASSKLAGGPNEQYF. CDR3 DNA: TGTGCCAGCAGCAAACTAGCGGGGGGGCCTAACGAGCAGTACTTC. The entire variable domain, with the rest obtained from reference TRBV7-2 and TRBJ2-7, is as follows: GAGVSQSPSNKVTEKGKDVELRCDPISGHTALYWYRQSLGQGLEFLIYFQGNSAPDKSGLPSDRFSAERTGGSVSTLTIQRTQQEDSAVYLCASSKLAGGPNEQYFGPGTRLTVT.

The J gene is TRBJ1-6, the V gene TRBV4-1, with D possibly TRBD1 on 6 matching bases. Trimming removed 4 bases at V and 10 bases at J, with 14 bases between. Germline V gene sequence: CDR1 MGHRA, CDR2 YSYEKL. The CDR3 runs 14 residues. CDR3 residues: CASSPRTEGSPLHF. In DNA form, the CDR3 reads TGCGCCAGCAGCCCCCGGACAGAGGGCTCACCCCTCCACTTT.

The chain employs TRBV30 and TRBJ1-1; no clear D gene. V was clipped by 1 base and J by 5 bases, with 14 bases between them. CDR3 length: 14 amino acids. Germline values: CDR1 GTSNPN, CDR2 SVGIG (reference sequence). The CDR3 nucleotides read TGTGCCTGGAGTGGTGAGGCGGGGTGGACTGAAGCTTTCTTT. Amino acid sequence: CAWSGEAGWTEAFF. Based on the CDR3 plus reference TRBV30 and TRBJ1-1, the full variable domain is SQTIHQWPATLVQPVGSPLSLECTVEGTSNPNLYWYRQAAGRGLQLLFYSVGIGQISSEVPQNLSASRPQDRQFILSSKKLLLSDSGFYLCAWSGEAGWTEAFFGQGTRLTVV.

The rearrangement uses TRBV12-3 or TRBV12-4 and TRBJ2-5; a weak D match, TRBD2 (5 bases). The CDR3 consists of 14 residues. V shed 3 bases and J shed 1 base, with 9 bases lying between them. The DNA for the CDR3 is TGTGCCAGCAGTTTTACCGGGATCCAAGAGACCCAGTACTTC. Its protein product is CASSFTGIQETQYF.

The CDR3 region is CAISESGLNEKLFF. The CDR3 DNA reads TGTGCCATCAGTGAATCCGGTCTTAATGAAAAACTGTTTTTT. The V call is TRBV10-3, the J call TRBJ1-4; D is undetermined. The CDR3 runs to 14 residues. The V end lost 3 bases, the J end lost 4 bases, and 9 bases lay between the germline ends. Germline CDR1 and CDR2: ENHRY and SYGVKD.

The rearrangement links TRBV10-1 to TRBJ2-1; tentatively, D is TRBD1 (5 bases). Germline loops: CDR1 WNHNN, CDR2 SYGVQD (reference sequence). V lost 3 bases and J 9 bases, leaving 6 bases between the germline ends. There are 11 residues in the CDR3. CDR3 nucleotides: TGCGCCAGCAGTGACCAGGGTGAGCAGTTCTTC. Protein product: CASSDQGEQFF.

The chain is built from TRBV13 and TRBJ2-1; TRBD2 matches 8 bases. The germline CDR1 and CDR2 sequences are PRHDT and FYEKMQ (reference sequence). After removal of 6 bases from V and 0 bases from J, the junction contained 7 bases not matched to a gene. The CDR3 runs 16 residues. CDR3 coding DNA: TGTGCCAGCAGTGCTAGCGGGTTTAGCTCCTACAATGAGCAGTTCTTC. It translates to CASSASGFSSYNEQFF.

This clonotype was recorded only once. J is TRBJ2-1 and V is TRBV6-2 or TRBV6-3, with D possibly being TRBD2 (6 bases). Trimming removed 7 bases from V and 2 bases from J, with 9 bases in between. CDR1 and CDR2 from the germline V gene are MNHEY and SVGEGT. CDR3 length: 13 residues. The CDR3 bases are TGTGCCAGCACCTCGGGGGCCTACAATGAGCAGTTCTTC. Translated, it gives CASTSGAYNEQFF.

The chain recombines TRBV7-6 with TRBJ2-7; 12 positions agree with TRBD2. J was trimmed by 3 bases and V by 2 bases; bases with no gene match: 5. The CDR3 is made up of 16 amino acids. Per the germline V gene, CDR1 is SGHVS and CDR2 is FNYEAQ. In DNA form, the CDR3 reads TGTGCCAGCAGCTTACCCCCTAGCGGGGGGGACTACGAGCAGTACTTC. Amino acids: CASSLPPSGGDYEQYF.

The chain combines TRBV12-3 or TRBV12-4 with TRBJ2-7; D may correspond to TRBD1 or TRBD2 (5 bases each). CDR3 size: 14 residues. V was cut by 6 bases and J by 3 bases, with 15 bases left in between. CDR3 nucleotide sequence: TGTGCCAGCAGCGGGGCAGAGAGCCACTACGAGCAGTACTTC. Residues: CASSGAESHYEQYF.

The chain has TRBV27 and TRBJ1-3; D remains unclear. The CDR3 is 16 amino acids. CDR1 MNHEY and CDR2 SMNVEV come from the germline V gene (reference sequence). Trimming took 4 bases from V and 0 from J, leaving 13 bases between them. The CDR3 DNA is TGTGCCAGCAGTTCCCTTCAGAGACCCTCTGGAAACACCATATATTTT. This codes for CASSSLQRPSGNTIYF.

The chain links TRBV29-1 to TRBJ2-3, with D perhaps TRBD1 (6 bases). The CDR3 has 12 amino acids. CDR1 is SQVTM, CDR2 ANQGSEA, per germline. V lost 7 bases, J lost 6 bases, and 14 bases lay in between. The CDR3 DNA follows: TGCAGCGCATTTACAGGGTTGGATACGCAGTATTTT. Protein: CSAFTGLDTQYF.

V gene TRBV5-1 combines with J gene TRBJ1-6; D perhaps matches TRBD1 (5 bases). Germline V gene sequence: CDR1 SGHRS, CDR2 YFSETQ. The CDR3 loop spans 17 amino acids. The V end was cut by 1 base, the J end by 6 bases, with 17 bases between. CDR3 region: CASSLIGGPNPNSPLHF. Written as DNA, the CDR3 is TGCGCCAGCAGCTTGATCGGGGGACCCAATCCTAATTCACCCCTCCACTTT.

The CDR3 protein is CASSPGQGPGYTF. As DNA, the CDR3 is TGTGCCAGCAGTCCGGGACAGGGGCCTGGCTACACCTTC. This chain joins TRBV6-5 and TRBJ1-2; 10 bases match TRBD1. CDR1 and CDR2 (germline): MNHEY, SVGAGI. J was trimmed by 7 bases and V by 5 bases; bases with no gene match: 4. CDR3 length equals 13 residues.

J is TRBJ2-7 and V is TRBV11-2; 8 positions agree with TRBD1. Germline CDR1 is SGHAT and CDR2 is FQNNGV. Germline trimming cut 1 base from V and 3 bases from J; bases unmatched to any gene: 2. The CDR3 loop spans 14 amino acids. CDR3 sequence (DNA): TGTGCCAGCAGCTTAGGGACAGGGATCTACGAGCAGTACTTC. Amino acid sequence: CASSLGTGIYEQYF.

The V gene is TRBV13, the J gene TRBJ2-3, with D perhaps TRBD1 or TRBD2 (6 bases each). Germline lookup yields CDR1 PRHDT and CDR2 FYEKMQ (reference sequence). Deletions cut 3 bases from V and 2 bases from J, with 15 bases between. This CDR3 is built from 16 residues. CDR3 loop: CASSFLQGGTTDTQYF. The CDR3 DNA reads TGTGCCAGCAGCTTTCTACAGGGCGGGACCACAGATACGCAGTATTTT.

In its sample, this clonotype was seen once. The chain is built from TRBV4-3 and TRBJ2-1, with D possibly TRBD1 on 7 matching bases. Germline CDR1 reads LGHNA; CDR2 reads YSLEER. The CDR3 consists of 15 residues. V lost 0 bases and J 6 bases, leaving 12 bases between the germline ends. CDR3 loop: CASSQDRGAGNEQFF. CDR3 nucleotide sequence: TGCGCCAGCAGCCAAGACAGGGGGGCAGGCAATGAGCAGTTCTTC.

This sequence joins TRBV19 and TRBJ2-7; maybe TRBD1 (6 bases). Trimming left V 5 bases short and J 3 bases short, with 17 bases between. Germline assignment: CDR1 LNHDA and CDR2 SQIVND (reference sequence). The CDR3 consists of 15 residues. CDR3 nucleotides: TGTGCCAGTAGTCCAGGGACATTTTCCCGCTACGAGCAGTACTTC. It encodes CASSPGTFSRYEQYF.

This clonotype has just a few counts. This chain connects TRBV14 to TRBJ1-2; D is ambiguous. CDR3 length: 14 amino acids. V was trimmed by 0 bases and J by 6 bases, leaving 11 bases between them. Germline CDR1 is SGHDN and CDR2 is FVKESK. The CDR3 DNA follows: TGTGCCAGCAGCCAAGATTTAACGGAGGATGGCTACACCTTC. Protein sequence: CASSQDLTEDGYTF.

Only a few counts were recorded for this clonotype. The chain combines TRBV5-6 with TRBJ2-6; perhaps TRBD1 as D (6 bases). This CDR3 has 16 amino acids. V shed 1 base and J shed 0 bases, with 8 bases lying between them. Per the germline V gene, CDR1 is SGHDT and CDR2 is YYEEEE. In DNA form, the CDR3 reads TGTGCCAGCAGCTTGAGGGGGAGCTCTGGGGCCAACGTCCTGACTTTC. Encoded protein: CASSLRGSSGANVLTF. The variable domain in full, completed from reference TRBV5-6 and TRBJ2-6, reads DAGVTQSPTHLIKTRGQQVTLRCSPKSGHDTVSWYQQALGQGPQFIFQYYEEEERQRGNFPDRFSGHQFPNYSSELNVNALLLGDSALYLCASSLRGSSGANVLTFGAGSRLTVL.

V and J are TRBV29-1 and TRBJ1-2, with D tentatively TRBD1 (5 bases). V lost 1 base to trimming and J lost 6 bases, with 18 bases between them. CDR1 and CDR2 (germline): SQVTM, ANQGSEA. The CDR3 runs to 15 residues. The CDR3 spells CSVEASDSGWDGYTF. DNA of the CDR3: TGCAGCGTTGAAGCCTCAGACAGTGGTTGGGATGGCTACACCTTC.

The chain joins TRBV20-1 to TRBJ1-6; D unclear. Germline V gene data show CDR1 as DFQATT and CDR2 as SNEGSKA (reference sequence). The length of the CDR3 is 16 residues. The V end was cut by 6 bases, the J end by 7 bases, with 22 bases between. The CDR3 loop reads CSATDPLSGLNSPLHF. CDR3 in DNA: TGCAGTGCAACCGACCCTCTCTCCGGGCTAAATTCACCCCTCCACTTT.

The CDR3 sequence is CASSAAGDSYEQYF. The CDR3 nucleotides read TGTGCCAGCAGCGCTGCAGGGGACTCCTACGAGCAGTACTTC. The rearrangement joins TRBV9 to TRBJ2-7; a possible D gene is TRBD1 (6 bases). The CDR3 is 14 amino acids. The germline V and J ends were trimmed by 3 bases and 0 bases, with 10 bases remaining between them. In germline, CDR1 is SGDLS, CDR2 YYNGEE.